These T cell receptor beta chains were read from a single sample in a study of T cells after yellow fever vaccination. Each CDR3 protein is one row after TCRdb ran MiXCR on the 5' RACE reads. The sample lists about 580,000 distinct CDR3 sequences; 17% were seen once. The material sequenced was PBMCs, taken 4 to 6 days after the first yellow fever vaccination. These receptors came from a man between 18 and 35 years old who received the YFV17D yellow fever vaccine. Both conserved end residues are part of each CDR3. The order of the fields is V gene, clone size, D gene, J gene, CDR3 protein, CDR3 DNA. D genes are given only for firm matches. Clone size is stated in some rows and not others, as once, few, many or a class when expanded.

V: TRBV23-1; size: few; D: NA; J: TRBJ1-2; CDR3: CASRSRTRYGYTF; DNA: TGCGCCAGCAGAAGCAGGACTCGATATGGCTACACCTTC
V: TRBV2; size: NA; D: NA; J: TRBJ2-4; CDR3: CASSVGSDIQYF; DNA: TGTGCCAGCTCTGTTGGGTCGGACATTCAGTACTTC
V: TRBV4-2; size: NA; D: TRBD1; J: TRBJ1-5; CDR3: CASSREQGAEQPQHF; DNA: TGTGCCAGCAGCCGCGAACAGGGGGCCGAACAGCCCCAGCATTTT
V: TRBV20-1; size: few; D: NA; J: TRBJ2-1; CDR3: CSARDWARATNEPFF; DNA: TGCAGTGCTAGAGATTGGGCTAGAGCGACCAATGAGCCGTTCTTC
V: TRBV11-1; size: few; D: TRBD2; J: TRBJ2-1; CDR3: CASSSPRLAGSYNEQFF; DNA: TGTGCCAGCAGCTCTCCCCGGCTAGCGGGGTCCTACAATGAGCAGTTCTTC
V: TRBV27; size: NA; D: TRBD2; J: TRBJ2-7; CDR3: CASSPSPAGDYEQYF; DNA: TGTGCCAGCAGTCCGTCCCCAGCGGGGGACTACGAGCAGTACTTC
V: TRBV7-2; size: few; D: NA; J: TRBJ1-3; CDR3: CASSRRDGGNTIYF; DNA: TGTGCCAGCAGCCGCCGGGACGGGGGAAACACCATATATTTT
V: TRBV25-1; size: many; D: NA; J: TRBJ2-5; CDR3: CASRGGGTQYF; DNA: TGTGCCAGCCGGGGAGGGGGGACCCAGTACTTC
V: TRBV5-1; size: NA; D: TRBD1; J: TRBJ2-7; CDR3: CASNSGTGEYEQYF; DNA: TGCGCCAGCAATTCCGGGACAGGTGAATACGAGCAGTACTTC
V: TRBV20-1; size: NA; D: TRBD2; J: TRBJ2-1; CDR3: CSAQRDTNEQFF; DNA: TGCAGTGCCCAGCGGGATACGAATGAGCAGTTCTTC
V: TRBV5-5; size: once; D: NA; J: TRBJ2-4; CDR3: CASSCGREDIQYF; DNA: TGTGCCAGCAGCTGCGGCAGGGAGGACATTCAGTACTTC
V: TRBV7-2; size: NA; D: NA; J: TRBJ2-7; CDR3: CASSLGGTQYPYEQYF; DNA: TGTGCCAGCAGCTTAGGGGGGACTCAGTACCCCTACGAGCAGTACTTC
V: TRBV15; size: few; D: NA; J: TRBJ2-5; CDR3: CATRTGGPRVQETQYF; DNA: TGTGCCACCAGGACCGGGGGCCCCCGGGTCCAAGAGACCCAGTACTTC
V: TRBV3-1; size: many; D: NA; J: TRBJ1-1; CDR3: CASSSDGPVSERF; DNA: TGTGCCAGCTCTTCGGACGGACCCGTGAGTGAACGTTTT
V: TRBV19; size: few; D: TRBD1; J: TRBJ1-5; CDR3: CASLGTVNQPQHF; DNA: TGTGCCAGTCTCGGGACAGTCAATCAGCCCCAGCATTTT
V: TRBV12-3/TRBV12-4; size: NA; D: TRBD2; J: TRBJ2-1; CDR3: CASSFHARGGRFF; DNA: TGTGCCAGCAGTTTTCACGCGCGGGGGGGTCGGTTCTTC
V: TRBV20-1; size: NA; D: NA; J: TRBJ1-2; CDR3: CSAQRQMGYGYTF; DNA: TGCAGTGCTCAGCGACAGATGGGATATGGCTACACCTTC
V: TRBV4-1; size: NA; D: NA; J: TRBJ2-3; CDR3: CASSHNKRTDTQYF; DNA: TGCGCCAGCAGCCACAATAAGAGGACAGATACGCAGTATTTT
V: TRBV4-1; size: NA; D: NA; J: TRBJ2-5; CDR3: CASSQTGFPYF; DNA: TGCGCCAGCAGCCAAACAGGCTTTCCGTACTTC
V: TRBV6-1; size: few; D: NA; J: TRBJ1-1; CDR3: CASYEATRAAFF; DNA: TGTGCCAGCTATGAGGCCACTAGGGCGGCTTTCTTT
V: TRBV11-1; size: few; D: NA; J: TRBJ1-1; CDR3: CASSLWVLGLGAGNTEAFF; DNA: TGTGCCAGCAGCTTATGGGTCCTAGGTCTGGGAGCAGGGAACACTGAAGCTTTCTTT
V: TRBV29-1; size: few; D: TRBD1; J: TRBJ2-5; CDR3: CSVEDILDRPQETQYF; DNA: TGCAGCGTTGAAGATATTCTGGACAGGCCCCAAGAGACCCAGTACTTC
V: TRBV5-1; size: few; D: NA; J: TRBJ1-1; CDR3: CASSLAPRGQYTEAFF; DNA: TGCGCCAGCAGCTTGGCCCCACGCGGACAGTACACTGAAGCTTTCTTT
V: TRBV21-1; size: NA; D: NA; J: TRBJ2-1; CDR3: CASSKERVERGVVYEQFF; DNA: TGTGCCAGCAGCAAAGAGCGGGTAGAGAGGGGGGTCGTATATGAGCAGTTCTTC